The next 9 T cell receptor beta chains were all read from a single sample in a study of blood T cells in healthy people across ages. For the second PCR, which ran for about 7 to 11 cycles, a sample-barcoded 5' primer and a J-beta primer mix were used. TCRdb re-analysed the 5' RACE reads in MiXCR, keeping a single row per CDR3 protein. This sample has around 800,000 distinct CDR3 sequences, with roughly 44% found just once. Sequencing was carried out using blood. The receptor set was obtained from a man aged 55 to 69 in good health.

The chain recombines TRBV5-6 with TRBJ1-5, with D hard to call. CDR1 is SGHDT and CDR2 is YYEEEE in the germline V gene. V lost 0 bases and J lost 6, with 13 bases in between. This CDR3 is built from 15 residues. The CDR3 nucleotides are TGTGCCAGCAGCTTGGGAAACATAGCAGTTCAGCCCCAGCATTTT. Encoded protein: CASSLGNIAVQPQHF.

This clonotype was observed at least ten times. The V and J genes are TRBV7-2 and TRBJ2-5, with unresolved D. With 4 bases removed from V and 4 bases from J, the gap between germline ends came to 19 bases. The CDR3 consists of 16 residues. Germline lookup yields CDR1 SGHTA and CDR2 FQGNSA. The CDR3 nucleotides are TGTGCCAGCAGCTCGAGCTCCGGGCCCCCTAGAGAGACCCAGTACTTC. It codes for CASSSSSGPPRETQYF.

The sample holds one count of this clonotype. This may arise from a read error, as a much more abundant clone is one base away. The V gene is TRBV4-3, the J gene TRBJ2-4; D gene uncertain. The J call may be mistaken, given a closer DNA end match to TRBJ2-7. This CDR3 region has 13 residues. Germline assignment: CDR1 LGHNA and CDR2 YSLEER. For the CDR3, the DNA is TGCACCAGCAGCCAAGATCTCAAGAGCGAGCAGTACTTC. Its translation: CTSSQDLKSEQYF.

This clonotype turned up a few times. The chain has TRBV6-6 and TRBJ2-7, with 7 bases aligning to TRBD1. The CDR3 totals 13 residues. Germline V gives CDR1 MNHNY, CDR2 SVGAGI (reference sequence). V dropped 6 bases and J dropped 3; count of bases not matched to a gene: 5. CDR3 nucleotide sequence: TGTGCCAGCAGAACAGGGGTGGGCTACGAGCAGTACTTC. Amino acids: CASRTGVGYEQYF.

The rearrangement links TRBV3-1 to TRBJ2-3, with 8 bases identical to TRBD1. The CDR3 spans 17 residues. CDR1 and CDR2 from the germline V gene are LGHDT and YNNKEL (reference sequence). The J segment lost 2 bases and the V segment lost 1 base, leaving 8 bases of the junction unmatched. CDR3 protein: CASSQARGTGNTDTQYF. For the CDR3, the DNA is TGTGCCAGCAGCCAAGCCAGAGGGACAGGAAACACAGATACGCAGTATTTT.

This clonotype has only a few counts. This chain connects TRBV6-2 or TRBV6-3 to TRBJ2-4; D may be TRBD1 (6 bases). The end of the DNA is better explained by TRBJ2-7, so the J call may be wrong. The V gene's germline CDR1 is MNHEY and CDR2 SVGEGT. CDR3 length: 14 residues. The CDR3 DNA reads as TGTGCCAGCAGGATCCGGGACACAACCTACGAGCAGTACTTC. Translation gives CASRIRDTTYEQYF.

This clonotype has a handful of counts. The chain uses TRBV5-1 and TRBJ2-1, with TRBD1 matching 11 bases. V lost 5 bases, J lost 10 bases, and 5 bases stayed unmatched. The CDR3 length is 13 residues. Germline V gene lookup returns CDR1 SGHRS and CDR2 YFSETQ. This chain's CDR3 is CASSRTGGGEQFF. CDR3 in DNA: TGCGCCAGCAGTCGGACAGGGGGCGGGGAGCAGTTCTTC.

The rearrangement links TRBV5-1 to TRBJ1-4; D not resolved. The length of the CDR3 is 15 residues. Deletions cut 0 bases from V and 7 bases from J, with 13 bases between. Germline-derived CDR1 and CDR2 are SGHRS and YFSETQ. Written as DNA, the CDR3 is TGCGCCAGCAGCTTGGGTGCGGGCCTCGGTGAAAAACTGTTTTTT. Translating it yields CASSLGAGLGEKLFF.

This rearrangement joins TRBV7-9 to TRBJ1-5; 7 bases agree with TRBD1. This CDR3 comprises 13 residues. CDR1 is SEHNR, CDR2 FQNEAQ, per germline (reference sequence). V lost 7 bases, J lost 6 bases, and 6 bases stayed unmatched. In nucleotides, the CDR3 is TGTGCCAGCAACCAAGCAGGGGGTCAGCCCCAGCATTTT. It yields the protein CASNQAGGQPQHF.